Reported below is one TCR beta chain. Its antigen remains unknown. The record originates from a study of T cell responses to AZD1222 COVID-19 vaccine. Study conclusions and caveats: At baseline, seropositivity was found in only 5 to 7 AZD1222 recipients. Two AZD1222 administrations were followed by greater Spike-specific TCR breadth and depth. Vaccine-associated CD4 TCRs ranged over spike, dominating at 160-218 and 743-854.

The CDR3 covers 14 residues. Germline-derived CDR1 and CDR2 are LNHDA and SQIVND (reference sequence). The V gene lost 2 bases and the J gene lost 2 bases, with 8 bases spanning the gap. The method was immunoSEQ multiplex PCR; TCRdb's version includes in-frame clones alone and lacks a portion of them. The sample records some 100,000 clones, 75% to 90% being singletons. Pooled in the analysis were second doses at about 4 or about 12 weeks. The receptor was derived from an adult who received the AZD1222 COVID-19 vaccine. Sequencing was performed on peripheral blood, taken 28 days after the second AZD1222 dose. This chain joins TRBV19 and TRBJ2-3; D perhaps matches TRBD2 (6 bases). The CDR3 loop is CASSISGVTDTQYF. CDR3 in DNA: TGTGCCAGTAGTATATCGGGGGTCACAGATACGCAGTATTTT. Complete variable domain (other parts from reference TRBV19 and TRBJ2-3): DGGITQSPKYLFRKEGQNVTLSCEQNLNHDAMYWYRQDPGQGLRLIYYSQIVNDFQKGDIAEGYSVSREKKESFPLTVTSAQKNPTAFYLCASSISGVTDTQYFGPGTRLTVL.